Presented here are 8 T cell receptor beta chains from one specimen sequenced in a study of cytomegalovirus exposure and HLA in healthy donors (dated by TCRdb to between 2016 and 2019). The method was the immunoSEQ multiplex PCR assay. The multiplex PCR relied on a mix of 60 forward primers for TCR Vbeta segments and 13 reverse primers for TCR Jbeta segments. The table comes from immuneACCESS by way of TCRdb, which keeps in-frame sequences with V and J called. Part of the clones is missing from these tables; in studies checked, under half for an unresolved V gene and the rest for unknown reasons. The table for this sample lists 150,000 to 250,000 clones; around 83% of them were counted only once. The ten largest make up approximately 6.5% of the sample. The material sequenced was PBMCs. These receptors were taken from a woman aged 50 to 60 in good health and CMV-seropositive.

The rearrangement joins TRBV5-4 to TRBJ2-3; TRBD2 agrees at 8 bases. With 3 bases clipped from V and 0 bases from J, the junction kept 6 bases outside the gene matches. The germline V gene has CDR1 SGHNT and CDR2 YYREEE (reference sequence). This CDR3 region has 16 residues. As DNA, the CDR3 is TGTGCCAGCAGCTCGGGACTAGATGTTAGCACAGATACGCAGTATTTT. Translation: CASSSGLDVSTDTQYF.

The CDR3 DNA is TGCGCCAGCAGCTTGGGGCGGTTGGAAGAGACCCAGTACTTC. Protein product: CASSLGRLEETQYF. V is TRBV5-1 and J is TRBJ2-5; D uncertain. The V end was cut by 0 bases, the J end by 3 bases, with 9 bases between. Per the germline V gene, CDR1 is SGHRS and CDR2 is YFSETQ. This CDR3 is built from 14 residues.

CDR3 DNA: TGCGCCAGCAGCACCGGGGGGGCGGGAGGAGCCAAAAACATTCAGTACTTC. Its protein product is CASSTGGAGGAKNIQYF. The rearrangement uses TRBV5-1 and TRBJ2-4; 8 bases line up with TRBD2. CDR3 length: 17 residues. V gave up 4 bases and J gave up 0 bases; unmatched junction bases: 9. Per the germline V gene, CDR1 is SGHRS and CDR2 is YFSETQ.

This sequence joins TRBV15 and TRBJ1-1; 10 nucleotides match TRBD1. Per the germline V gene, CDR1 is LNHNV and CDR2 is YYDKDF (reference sequence). CDR3 length: 13 residues. The V and J ends lost 3 bases and 8 bases, in that order; junction bases with no gene match: 3. CDR3 in amino acids: CATSSRTGGEAFF. For the CDR3, the DNA is TGTGCCACCAGCAGCAGGACAGGGGGGGAAGCTTTCTTT.

The gene calls are TRBV2 and TRBJ2-5, with 7 nucleotides matching TRBD1. In germline, CDR1 is SNHLY, CDR2 FYNNEI. This CDR3 contains 13 residues. The V and J ends lost 5 bases and 9 bases, in that order; junction bases with no gene match: 9. CDR3 DNA sequence: TGTGCCAGCAGTATAGGGACAGATTGGGCCCAGTACTTC. Translated: CASSIGTDWAQYF.

The J gene is TRBJ2-3, the V gene TRBV2; 7 bases match TRBD2. The V segment lost 5 bases and the J segment 4 bases; nucleotides outside the gene matches: 9. The CDR3 extends over 15 amino acids. From germline, CDR1 is SNHLY and CDR2 FYNNEI. CDR3 coding DNA: TGTGCCAGCAGTACCGGGGCGGGAGTGGCAGATACGCAGTATTTT. Translated: CASSTGAGVADTQYF.

About this clone itself: The same CDR3 is also encoded by other DNA sequences in this sample. This chain's CDR3 is CASSRTVNTEAFF. CDR3 nucleotides: TGCGCCAGCAGCCGGACAGTGAACACTGAAGCTTTCTTT. The V gene is TRBV4-3, the J gene TRBJ1-1; possibly TRBD1 for D (6 bases). In germline, CDR1 is LGHNA, CDR2 YSLEER. The CDR3 runs 13 residues. The ends were cut back, 4 bases at V and 0 bases at J, with 6 bases in the middle.

The sample holds a few counts of this clone. The CDR3 protein is CASGPEETQYF. The CDR3 DNA sequence: TGTGCTAGTGGTCCCGAAGAGACCCAGTACTTC. This rearrangement joins TRBV12-5 to TRBJ2-5; no clear D. Trimming pared 5 bases from V and 3 bases from J, leaving 4 bases between. CDR1 is LGHNT, CDR2 FRNRAP, per germline. This CDR3 region has 11 residues.